This TCR beta chain derives from a study of a mutant IDH1 vaccine in newly diagnosed glioma. Turning to the study itself: Males made up 62.5% and females about 38% of treated patients, whose mean age was around 40 years. Radiotherapy, temozolomide, or both had been given previously, and both were given to most. V12 came at week 35, V13 at week 47.

The CDR3 length is 16 residues. CDR1 is MGHRA and CDR2 is YSYEKL in the germline V gene. J was trimmed by 4 bases and V by 1 base; bases with no gene match: 6. Sequenced by immunoSEQ multiplex PCR; TCRdb stores in-frame clones only, minus some. The table has some 50,000 clones, about two thirds seen once. The time point here: week 47, end of study. With topical imiquimod, each dose of the vaccine consisted of 300 ug of mutant IDH1 20-mer peptide. About this clone itself: The target antigen is unknown.

The chain employs TRBV4-1 and TRBJ2-7, with TRBD2 identical over 11 bases. The TCR sequence derives from a man between 40 and 49 years old with glioma. Some clones in this sample may be carry-over from other donors' samples. Here the sequenced sample was peripheral blood mononuclear cells (PBMCs), taken from a glioma patient whose treatment included an IDH1 peptide vaccine. The CDR3 sequence: CASSQVTSGGRYEQYF. Written as DNA, the CDR3 is TGCGCCAGCAGCCAAGTTACTAGCGGGGGCCGGTACGAGCAGTACTTC.